The entry below describes one TCR beta chain. Its antigen remains unknown. This CDR3 has 13 amino acids. Germline V gene sequence: CDR1 GTSNPN, CDR2 SVGIG (reference sequence). V was clipped by 6 bases and J by 7 bases, with 18 bases between them. This entry is derived from a study of lymphopenia after photon versus proton radiotherapy. Broader study findings: Proton therapy kept repertoires fairly stable, unlike photons, which gained effector/memory cells. Authors raise, but do not show, better survival with proton therapy. A bigger post-nadir fall in TCR diversity correlated inversely with survival time in deceased patients. Post-nadir diversity loss with photons came from oligoclonal expansion, particularly CD8+ Temra cells.

Repertoires were generated with immunoSEQ multiplex PCR, while TCRdb's copy carries only in-frame clones and drops some. The table records 25,000 to 40,000 clones, around 82% of them present only once. This TCR derives from a woman in her 70s with pancreatic cancer. Sequenced here: peripheral blood, sampled from a patient treated with proton-based radiotherapy. The chain uses TRBV30 and TRBJ2-5; the D gene is possibly TRBD2 (5 bases). In DNA form, the CDR3 reads TGTGCCTGCCGGACGGCGGCCGCGGGGACCCAGTACTTC. This gives the protein CACRTAAAGTQYF.